This T cell receptor (beta chain) was found in a study of identical twins (dated by TCRdb to 2015 to 2016). Concerning the study at large: To test whether fetal clonotypes persist, the study used deep sequencing on TCR alpha and beta repertoires from monozygotic twins, unrelated adults of various ages, and cord blood. To rule out contamination, replicate twin experiments were performed at different times with different library preparation protocols.

Every donor was a healthy Caucasian. Three pairs of female monozygotic twins, all aged roughly 18 to 29 years, were included in the twin cohort. Peripheral blood mononuclear cells were the source from which RNA for the TCR libraries was isolated. Comments on this clonotype: The antigen this receptor binds is unknown. A read error may be the cause here, since a much bigger clone is one base away.

Taken from cysteine to phenylalanine, the CDR3 has 16 residues. Only CDR3 DNA remains: 48 bases, in frame from the first base. Broader findings and caveats from the paper: Invariant T cells such as MAIT and iNKT could partly confound zero-insertion analyses, though diverse VJ usage argued against this for most clonotypes. Abundant cord blood beta clonotypes had fewer insertions, young adult naive repertoires showed a similar but weaker trend, and memory repertoires showed no such trend. Compared with coincidental sharing between unrelated individuals, out-of-frame TCR alpha sequences shared between twins had an excess of sequences with low generation probability. A weaker excess of twin sharing was found in beta out-of-frame sequences because the signal-to-noise ratio was lowered by fewer shared sequences. In monozygotic twins, out-of-frame TCR alpha sharing was systematically underestimated by recombination models, although the models agreed with sharing between unrelated individuals. Because the same donors could not be followed over many years, conclusions were based on cross-sectional statistical analysis.

The library was produced with 5' RACE. The sequencer listed for this sample is Illumina HiSeq 2000. Template switching added a universal primer binding site, and the final cDNA carried a unique molecular identifier that allowed TCR cDNA molecules to be counted accurately. First-strand cDNA for TCR alpha and beta chains was synthesized from specific primers in the conserved constant-segment region. To control for contamination, each cDNA library was double barcoded with a SMART-Mk sample barcode plus Illumina barcodes. Two successive PCR steps introduced TruSeq adapter sequences along with Illumina sample barcodes. TCR alpha and beta cDNA libraries were sequenced on the Illumina HiSeq platform with custom primers. The source study handled its data this way. Raw reads were processed with MiGEC to extract unique molecular identifiers, and MiXCR was used to determine CDR3 positions. Recombination models were inferred per individual with the repgenHMM and IGoR tools using an EM algorithm. The tcR package in R was used for shared clonotype analysis, with sharing normalized by the product of cloneset sizes. To study raw recombination free of thymic and clonal selection effects, out-of-frame nonproductive sequences were analyzed. The public reads were reanalyzed by TCRdb: fastp trimming at Q25, MiXCR alignment, in-frame beta chains only. Every entry covers one CDR3 protein and lists the most common genes and DNA from its rows. It is TCRdb's table, rather than the study itself, that gives the V and J calls and clone size. This sample is represented by some 630,000 distinct CDR3 sequences; 7% to 7.5% of them were singletons. Clones ranked in the top ten supply around 1.6% of the sample.

These data were likewise used in another study, on yellow fever vaccine responses in identical twins. The second study's paper adds: According to the authors, the vaccine-induced T cell response in identical twins seemed to be partly convergent and partly specific to each individual. The study precisely tracked vaccine-responding T cell clones in identical twins.

The sample consisted of PBMCs. This clonotype was obtained from a woman under 30 in good health. Rearrangement joined TRBV12-3 or TRBV12-4 to TRBJ2-5; TRBD2 fits 12 bases in the junction. The CDR3 in this case is CTSSFGLAGSQETQYF. The DNA reads TGTACCAGCAGTTTCGGACTAGCGGGAAGCCAAGAGACCCAGTACTTC.